This T cell receptor beta chain derives from a study of cytomegalovirus exposure and HLA in healthy donors. Findings of the study overall: In a later analysis, TCR beta V- and J-gene trimming showed a link to a missense DCLRE1C variant. Analyzed later, association rates of TCRs varied across HLA loci, with DRB1 most and HLA-C fewest. The authors assumed roughly uniform sequencing depth across donors for presence/absence analyses.

The V segment lost 2 bases and the J segment 0 bases; nucleotides outside the gene matches: 13. Germline V gene lookup returns CDR1 SGDLS and CDR2 YYNGEE. The CDR3 is made up of 18 amino acids. PCR amplification relied on 60 Vbeta primers (plus 13 Jbeta primers). Here immunoSEQ multiplex PCR was the method, and the copy in TCRdb shows in-frame clones only, minus some. The top ten clones hold less than 3.5% of a sample with over 150,000 clones, about 71% of them seen once. As for this clone: Its antigen is not known.

The chain has TRBV9 and TRBJ1-1; 7 bases are a match to TRBD1. Sequenced sample: PBMCs. The receptor was isolated from a woman in her forties in good health and CMV-seropositive. This CDR3 is CASSVGGGGDILNTEAFF. The CDR3 DNA follows: TGTGCCAGCAGCGTTGGAGGGGGCGGGGACATTTTGAACACTGAAGCTTTCTTT.